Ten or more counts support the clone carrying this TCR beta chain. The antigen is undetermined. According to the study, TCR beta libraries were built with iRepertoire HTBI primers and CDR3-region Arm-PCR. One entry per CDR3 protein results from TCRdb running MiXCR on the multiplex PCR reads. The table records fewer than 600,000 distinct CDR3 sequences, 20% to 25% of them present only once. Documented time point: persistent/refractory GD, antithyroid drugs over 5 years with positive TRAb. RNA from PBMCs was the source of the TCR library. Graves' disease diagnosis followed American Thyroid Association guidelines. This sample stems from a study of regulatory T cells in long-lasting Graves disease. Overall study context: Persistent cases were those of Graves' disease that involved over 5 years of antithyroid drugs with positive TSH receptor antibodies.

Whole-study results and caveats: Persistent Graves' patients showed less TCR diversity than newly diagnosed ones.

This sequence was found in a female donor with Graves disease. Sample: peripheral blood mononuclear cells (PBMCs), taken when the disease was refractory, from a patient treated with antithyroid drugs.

The CDR3 DNA reads TGTGCCACCAGTGATGGACAGGCGGGCAATCAGCCCCAGCATTTT. Protein: CATSDGQAGNQPQHF. The chain is built from TRBV24-1 and TRBJ1-5; 7 bases are a match to TRBD1. The germline V gene has CDR1 KGHDR and CDR2 SFDVKD. V lost 3 bases, J lost 2 bases, and 3 bases stayed unmatched. The CDR3 sequence is 15 residues long.